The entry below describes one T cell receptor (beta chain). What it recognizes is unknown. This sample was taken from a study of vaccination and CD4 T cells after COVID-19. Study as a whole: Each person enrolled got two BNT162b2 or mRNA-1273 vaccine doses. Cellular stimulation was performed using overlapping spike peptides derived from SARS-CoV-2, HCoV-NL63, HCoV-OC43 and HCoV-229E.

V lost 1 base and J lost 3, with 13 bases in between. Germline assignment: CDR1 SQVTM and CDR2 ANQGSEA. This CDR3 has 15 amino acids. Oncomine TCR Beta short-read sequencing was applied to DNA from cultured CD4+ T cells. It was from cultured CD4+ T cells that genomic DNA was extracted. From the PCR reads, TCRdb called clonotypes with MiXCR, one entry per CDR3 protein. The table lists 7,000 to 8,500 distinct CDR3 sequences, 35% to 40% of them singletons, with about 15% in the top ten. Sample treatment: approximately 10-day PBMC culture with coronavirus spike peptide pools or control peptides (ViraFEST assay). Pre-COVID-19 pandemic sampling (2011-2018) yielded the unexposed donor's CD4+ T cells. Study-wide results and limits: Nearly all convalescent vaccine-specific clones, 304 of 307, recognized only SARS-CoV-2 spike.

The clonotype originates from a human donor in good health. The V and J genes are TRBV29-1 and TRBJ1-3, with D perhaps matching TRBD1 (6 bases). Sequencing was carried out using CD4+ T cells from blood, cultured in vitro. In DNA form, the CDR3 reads TGCAGCGTTGAAGTCGGGGCAGGGGTTGGAAACACCATATATTTT. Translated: CSVEVGAGVGNTIYF.